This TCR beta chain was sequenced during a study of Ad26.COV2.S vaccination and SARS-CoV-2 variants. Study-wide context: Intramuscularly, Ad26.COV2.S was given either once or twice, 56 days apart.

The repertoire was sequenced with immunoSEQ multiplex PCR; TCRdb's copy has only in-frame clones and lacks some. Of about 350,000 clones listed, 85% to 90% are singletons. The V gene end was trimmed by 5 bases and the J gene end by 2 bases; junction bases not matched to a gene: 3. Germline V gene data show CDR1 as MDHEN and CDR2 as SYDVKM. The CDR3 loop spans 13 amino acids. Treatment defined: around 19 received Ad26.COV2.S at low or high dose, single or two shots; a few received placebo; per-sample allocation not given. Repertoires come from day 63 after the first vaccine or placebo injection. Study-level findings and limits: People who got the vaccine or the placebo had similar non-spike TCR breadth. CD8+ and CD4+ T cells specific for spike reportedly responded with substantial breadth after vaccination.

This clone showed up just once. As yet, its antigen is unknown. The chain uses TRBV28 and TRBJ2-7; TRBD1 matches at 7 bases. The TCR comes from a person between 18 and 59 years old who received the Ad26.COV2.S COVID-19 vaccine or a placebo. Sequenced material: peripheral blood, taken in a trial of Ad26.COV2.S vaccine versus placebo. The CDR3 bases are TGTGCCAGCAGTCACAGGGGTGCCTACGAGCAGTACTTC. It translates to CASSHRGAYEQYF.